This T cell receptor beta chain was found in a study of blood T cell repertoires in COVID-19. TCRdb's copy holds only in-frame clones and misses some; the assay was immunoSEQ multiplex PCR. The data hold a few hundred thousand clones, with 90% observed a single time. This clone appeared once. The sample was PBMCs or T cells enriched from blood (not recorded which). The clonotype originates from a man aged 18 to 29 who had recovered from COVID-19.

CDR3 bases: TGTGCCAGCCGGGGGGAAATAGGGTACACTGAAGCTTTCTTT. Translated, it gives CASRGEIGYTEAFF. J is TRBJ1-1 and V is TRBV28, with a weak D call TRBD1 (5 bases). Per the germline V gene, CDR1 is MDHEN and CDR2 is SYDVKM. The ends were cut back, 8 bases at V and 3 bases at J, with 16 bases in the middle. CDR3 size: 14 residues.